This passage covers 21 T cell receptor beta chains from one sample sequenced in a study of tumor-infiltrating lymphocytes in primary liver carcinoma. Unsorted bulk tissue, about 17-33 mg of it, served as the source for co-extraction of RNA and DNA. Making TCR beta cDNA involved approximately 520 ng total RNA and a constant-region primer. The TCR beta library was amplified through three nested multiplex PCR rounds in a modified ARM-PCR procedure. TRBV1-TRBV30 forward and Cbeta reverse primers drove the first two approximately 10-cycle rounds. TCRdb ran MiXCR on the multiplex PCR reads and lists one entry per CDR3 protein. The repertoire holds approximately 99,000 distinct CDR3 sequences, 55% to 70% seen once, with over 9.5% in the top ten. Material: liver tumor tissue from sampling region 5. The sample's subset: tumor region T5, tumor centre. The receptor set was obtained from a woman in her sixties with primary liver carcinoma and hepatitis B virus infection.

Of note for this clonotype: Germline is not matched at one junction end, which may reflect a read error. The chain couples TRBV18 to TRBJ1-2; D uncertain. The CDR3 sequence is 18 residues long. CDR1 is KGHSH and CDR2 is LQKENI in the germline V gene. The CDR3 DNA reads TGTGCAAGCTCACTATCGGGAGTGGGCCCCCTATCTGACTATGGCTACACCTTC. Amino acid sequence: CASSLSGVGPLSDYGYTF.

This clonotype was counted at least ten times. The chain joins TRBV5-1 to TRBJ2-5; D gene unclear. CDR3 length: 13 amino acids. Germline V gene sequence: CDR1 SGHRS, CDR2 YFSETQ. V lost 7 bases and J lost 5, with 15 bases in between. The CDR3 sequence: CASERLPQETQYF. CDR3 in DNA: TGCGCCAGCGAGAGACTCCCCCAGGAGACCCAGTACTTC.

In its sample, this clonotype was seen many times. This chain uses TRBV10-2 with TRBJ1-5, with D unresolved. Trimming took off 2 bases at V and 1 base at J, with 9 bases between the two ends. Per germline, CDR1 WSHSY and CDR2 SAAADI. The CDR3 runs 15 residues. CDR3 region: CASSERQASNQPQHF. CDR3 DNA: TGCGCCAGCAGTGAGCGACAAGCCAGCAATCAGCCCCAGCATTTT.

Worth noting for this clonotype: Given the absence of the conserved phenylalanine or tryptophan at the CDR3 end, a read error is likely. The CDR3 nucleotides read TGTGCCAGCAGAAAAGGGGTCAGGCAGTACCTC. It translates to CASRKGVRQYL. This chain connects TRBV6-5 to TRBJ2-7, with D maybe TRBD1 (5 bases). The germline gives CDR1 MNHEY, CDR2 SVGAGI. The V end lost 6 bases, the J end lost 9 bases, and 12 bases lay between the germline ends. There are 11 residues in the CDR3.

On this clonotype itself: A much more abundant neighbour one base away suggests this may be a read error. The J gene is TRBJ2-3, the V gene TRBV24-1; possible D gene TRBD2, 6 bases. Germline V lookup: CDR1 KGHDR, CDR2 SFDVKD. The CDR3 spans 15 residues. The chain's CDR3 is CATSDSLTSSDMQYF. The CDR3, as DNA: TGTGCCACCAGTGATTCCCTTACTAGCTCGGATATGCAGTATTTT.

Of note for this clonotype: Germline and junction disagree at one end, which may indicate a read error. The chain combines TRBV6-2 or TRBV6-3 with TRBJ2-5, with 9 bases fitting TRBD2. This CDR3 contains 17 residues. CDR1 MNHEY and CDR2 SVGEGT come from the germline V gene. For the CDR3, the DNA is TGTGCCAGCAGTCACCTCTCCATAGCGGGAGCACGAGAGGCCCAGTACTTC. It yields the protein CASSHLSIAGAREAQYF.

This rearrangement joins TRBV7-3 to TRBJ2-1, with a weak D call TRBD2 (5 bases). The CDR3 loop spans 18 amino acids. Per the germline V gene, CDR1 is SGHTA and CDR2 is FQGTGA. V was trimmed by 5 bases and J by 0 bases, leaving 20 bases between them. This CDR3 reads CASSPSGLRRSSYNEQFF. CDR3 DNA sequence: TGTGCCAGCAGCCCCTCCGGTTTGAGGAGGAGCTCCTACAATGAGCAGTTCTTC.

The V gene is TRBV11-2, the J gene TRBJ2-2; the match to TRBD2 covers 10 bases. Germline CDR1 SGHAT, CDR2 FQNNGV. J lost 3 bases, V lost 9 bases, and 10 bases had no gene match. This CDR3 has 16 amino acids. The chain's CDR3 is CASSPFLAGDTGELFF. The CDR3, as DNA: TGTGCCAGTAGCCCCTTCCTAGCGGGAGACACCGGGGAGCTGTTTTTT.

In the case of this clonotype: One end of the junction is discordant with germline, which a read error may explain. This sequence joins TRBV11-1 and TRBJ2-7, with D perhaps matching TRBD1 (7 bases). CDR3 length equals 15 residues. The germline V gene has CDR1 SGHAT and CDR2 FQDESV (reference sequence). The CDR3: CASSPGTAGLREQHF. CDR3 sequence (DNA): TGTGCCAGCAGCCCTGGGACAGCAGGACTACGCGAGCAACACTTC.

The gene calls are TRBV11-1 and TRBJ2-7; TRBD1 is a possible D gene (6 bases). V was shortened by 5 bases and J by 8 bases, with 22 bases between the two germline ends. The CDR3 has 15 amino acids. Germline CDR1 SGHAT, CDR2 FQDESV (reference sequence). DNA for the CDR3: TGTGCCAGCAGCCCTCGGACAGCAGGGCCACGCAAGCAGTACTTC. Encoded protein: CASSPRTAGPRKQYF.

DNA of the CDR3: TGTGCCAGCAGCTTACATGGTGGACCTGACAATGAGCAGTTCTTC. Translation gives CASSLHGGPDNEQFF. This chain links TRBV28 with TRBJ2-1; D not certain. Germline CDR1 MDHEN, CDR2 SYDVKM. This CDR3 contains 15 residues. With 6 bases removed from V and 5 bases from J, the gap between germline ends came to 17 bases.

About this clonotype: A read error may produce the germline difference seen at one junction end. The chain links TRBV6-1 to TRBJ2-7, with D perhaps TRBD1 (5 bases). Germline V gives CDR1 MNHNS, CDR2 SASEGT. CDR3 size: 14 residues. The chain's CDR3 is CTNSRQSSSYEQHF. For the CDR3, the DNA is TGTACCAACAGTCGACAGAGTTCATCCTACGAGCAGCACTTC.

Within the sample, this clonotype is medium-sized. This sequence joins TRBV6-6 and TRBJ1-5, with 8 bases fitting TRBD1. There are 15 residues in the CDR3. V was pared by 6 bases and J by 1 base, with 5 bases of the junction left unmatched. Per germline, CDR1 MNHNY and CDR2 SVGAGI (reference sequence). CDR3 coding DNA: TGTGCCAGCAGAGGACAGGGTCTAAGCAATCAGCCCCAGCATTTT. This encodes CASRGQGLSNQPQHF.

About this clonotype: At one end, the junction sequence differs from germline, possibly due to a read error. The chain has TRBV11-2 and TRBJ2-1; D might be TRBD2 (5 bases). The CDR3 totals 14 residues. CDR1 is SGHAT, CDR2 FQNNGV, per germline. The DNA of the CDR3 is TGTGCTAGCAGCCCGGACTCGAGTTATAGGGAGCAGTTCTTC. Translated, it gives CASSPDSSYREQFF. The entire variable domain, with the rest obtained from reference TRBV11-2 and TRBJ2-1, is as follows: EAGVAQSPRYKIIEKRQSVAFWCNPISGHATLYWYQQILGQGPKLLIQFQNNGVVDDSQLPKDRFSAERLKGVDSTLKIQPAKLEDSAVYLCASSPDSSYREQFFGPGTRLTVL.

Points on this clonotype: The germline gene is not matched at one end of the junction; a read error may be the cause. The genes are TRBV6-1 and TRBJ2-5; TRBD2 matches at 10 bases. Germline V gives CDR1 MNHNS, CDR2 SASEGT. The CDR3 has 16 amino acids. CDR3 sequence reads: CASSPKWLAGDETQYF. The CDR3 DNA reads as TGTGCTAGCAGCCCAAAATGGCTAGCGGGAGACGAGACCCAGTACTTC.

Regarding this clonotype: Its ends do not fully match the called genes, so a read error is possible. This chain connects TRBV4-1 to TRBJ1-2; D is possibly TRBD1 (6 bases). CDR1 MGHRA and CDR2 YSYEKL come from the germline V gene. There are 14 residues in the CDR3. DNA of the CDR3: TGCACCAGCAGCCAAGCAGGGGAATCCTATGGCTACACCTTC. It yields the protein CTSSQAGESYGYTF.

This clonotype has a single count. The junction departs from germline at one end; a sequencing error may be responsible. Written as DNA, the CDR3 is TGCGGCGTTGCCTGGGGGACGGGCGCTCGCGGTTACACCTTC. It yields the protein CGVAWGTGARGYTF. The rearrangement uses TRBV29-1 and TRBJ1-2, with a possible D match to TRBD1 (5 bases). CDR1 and CDR2 from the germline V gene are SQVTM and ANQGSEA. The CDR3 contains 14 residues.

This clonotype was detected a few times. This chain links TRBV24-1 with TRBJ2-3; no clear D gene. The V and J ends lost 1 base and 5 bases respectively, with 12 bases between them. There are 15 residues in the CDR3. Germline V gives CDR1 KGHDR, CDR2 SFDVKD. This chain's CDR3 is CATSDLDSTKDTQYF. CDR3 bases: TGTGCCACCAGTGATTTAGACTCGACGAAAGATACGCAGTATTTT.

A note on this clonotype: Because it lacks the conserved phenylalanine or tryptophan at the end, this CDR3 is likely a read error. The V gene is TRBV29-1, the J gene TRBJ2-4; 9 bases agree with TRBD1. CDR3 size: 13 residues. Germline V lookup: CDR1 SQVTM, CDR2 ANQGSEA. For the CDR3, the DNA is TGCAGTGTCGGACAGGGGATGACCAACATTCAGTACTTA. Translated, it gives CSVGQGMTNIQYL.

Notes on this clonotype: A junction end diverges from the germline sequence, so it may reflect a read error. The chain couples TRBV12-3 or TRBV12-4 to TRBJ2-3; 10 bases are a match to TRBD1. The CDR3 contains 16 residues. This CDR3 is CVSSLGDRGPIDTQYF. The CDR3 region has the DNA TGTGTCAGCAGTTTAGGGGACAGGGGACCCATAGATACGCAGTATTTT.

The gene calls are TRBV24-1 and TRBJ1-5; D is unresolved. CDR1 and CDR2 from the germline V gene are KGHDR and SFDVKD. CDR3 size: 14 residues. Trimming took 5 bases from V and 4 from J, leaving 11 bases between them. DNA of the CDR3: TGTGCCACCAGTGCGCGGACGGTTAATCAGCCCCAGCATTTT. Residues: CATSARTVNQPQHF.